Below, one T cell receptor beta chain is given with its context. Random hexamers were used to reverse transcribe the RNA input (about 0.45 to 1 ug). TCRdb called the immunoSEQ multiplex PCR reads again in MiXCR, with one record for every CDR3 protein. Here the sample spans 56,000 or so distinct CDR3 sequences, roughly 94% being singletons. This entry is derived from a study of CD8 T cells in Susac syndrome. This CDR3 comprises 12 residues. V lost 6 bases and J 5 bases, leaving 8 bases between the germline ends. Per germline, CDR1 MNHEY and CDR2 SVGEGT. The rearrangement joins TRBV6-2 or TRBV6-3 to TRBJ2-1, with D possibly TRBD1 on 6 matching bases. The source is a human donor with Susac syndrome. The sample taken for sequencing was CD8+ T cells from PBMCs. The DNA of the CDR3 is TGTGCCAGCAGAACAGGGAACAATGAGCAGTTCTTC. It translates to CASRTGNNEQFF.